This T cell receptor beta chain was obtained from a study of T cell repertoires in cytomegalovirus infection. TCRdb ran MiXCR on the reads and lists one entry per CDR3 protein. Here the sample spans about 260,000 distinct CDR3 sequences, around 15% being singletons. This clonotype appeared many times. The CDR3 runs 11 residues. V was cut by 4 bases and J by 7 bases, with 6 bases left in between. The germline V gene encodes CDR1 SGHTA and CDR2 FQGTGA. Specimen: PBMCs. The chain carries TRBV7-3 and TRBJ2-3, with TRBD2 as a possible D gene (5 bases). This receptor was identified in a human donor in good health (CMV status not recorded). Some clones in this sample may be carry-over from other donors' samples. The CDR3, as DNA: TGTGCCAGCAGCTCCGGGAATACGCAGTATTTT. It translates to CASSSGNTQYF. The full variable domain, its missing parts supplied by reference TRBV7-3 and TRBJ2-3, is GAGVSQTPSNKVTEKGKYVELRCDPISGHTALYWYRQSLGQGPEFLIYFQGTGAADDSGLPNDRFFAVRPEGSVSTLKIQRTERGDSAVYLCASSSGNTQYFGPGTRLTVL.